The present entry profiles one TCR beta chain with its context. This sample is drawn from a study of blood T cell repertoires in COVID-19. On the study more broadly: Researchers got acute and convalescent COVID-19 samples from the United States, Italy and Spain. PBMCs, B-cell-depleted T cells, or T cells were the source of the cDNA or gDNA that made up the material.

CDR1 and CDR2 (germline): MNHNY, SVGAGI (reference sequence). V dropped 6 bases and J dropped 5; count of bases not matched to a gene: 9. This CDR3 has 15 amino acids. Libraries were prepared by immunoSEQ multiplex PCR; TCRdb keeps only in-frame clonotypes and omits some of them. The sample lists around 92,000 clones; more than 70% were seen once. This TCR was recovered from a human donor in a cohort sampled during active COVID-19. V and J are TRBV6-6 and TRBJ1-5, with 8 bases identical to TRBD1. The sample was peripheral blood. The chain's CDR3 is CASSPGTGFYQPQHF. The CDR3 region has the DNA TGTGCCAGCAGCCCCGGGACAGGATTTTATCAGCCCCAGCATTTT.